Below, 31 T cell receptor beta chains from the same sample are listed, as sequenced in a study of T cell responses to AZD1222 COVID-19 vaccine. Data came from immunoSEQ multiplex PCR; TCRdb stores just in-frame clones and leaves some out. The sample gives 100,000 to 150,000 clones, 88% of which show up once; around 8% is in the top ten. The sample consisted of peripheral blood, taken on day 0 of AZD1222 vaccination. These receptors came from an adult in good health.

J is TRBJ1-3 and V is TRBV6-1; unclear D gene. Looked up from germline, CDR1 is MNHNS and CDR2 is SASEGT. Trimming removed 1 base at V and 2 bases at J, with 12 bases between. The CDR3 is made up of 16 amino acids. CDR3 region: CASSEDHLGAGNTIYF. The CDR3 DNA reads as TGTGCCAGCAGTGAAGACCACCTTGGAGCTGGAAACACCATATATTTT.

This chain links TRBV4-3 with TRBJ2-7; no definite D call. This CDR3 region has 15 residues. Germline lookup yields CDR1 LGHNA and CDR2 YSLEER. V dropped 1 base and J dropped 1 base, with 11 bases sitting between them. The CDR3 loop reads CASSQVAGFSYEQYF. CDR3 nucleotide sequence: TGCGCCAGCAGCCAAGTAGCCGGGTTTTCCTACGAGCAGTACTTC.

This rearrangement joins TRBV30 to TRBJ1-5; perhaps TRBD1 as D (6 bases). In germline, CDR1 is GTSNPN, CDR2 SVGIG (reference sequence). CDR3 length: 15 residues. V lost 4 bases and J 2 bases, leaving 15 bases between the germline ends. In DNA, the CDR3 is TGTGCCTGGACGGGCGGGGGCAGGGGCAATCAGCCCCAGCATTTT. This translates into CAWTGGGRGNQPQHF. Looking up the rest from reference TRBV30 and TRBJ1-5 gives the full variable domain: SQTIHQWPATLVQPVGSPLSLECTVEGTSNPNLYWYRQAAGRGLQLLFYSVGIGQISSEVPQNLSASRPQDRQFILSSKKLLLSDSGFYLCAWTGGGRGNQPQHFGDGTRLSIL.

CDR3 coding DNA: TGTGCCAGCAGCGCTCCCCCGACTGGGGGGGAGACCCAGTACTTC. Residues: CASSAPPTGGETQYF. The genes are TRBV4-2 and TRBJ2-5, with D perhaps matching TRBD2 (6 bases). Between the trimmed V and J ends, which lost 5 bases and 5 bases, there was a span of 18 bases. The CDR3 is 15 amino acids. From germline, CDR1 is LGHNA and CDR2 YNFKEQ.

The V call is TRBV20-1, the J call TRBJ2-7; D assignment may be TRBD1 or TRBD2 (6 bases each). Germline CDR1 and CDR2: DFQATT and SNEGSKA (reference sequence). V was trimmed by 3 bases and J by 3 bases, leaving 12 bases between them. This CDR3 is 13 amino acids long. The CDR3 reads CSASSRGDYEQYF. DNA of the CDR3: TGCAGTGCTAGTTCGAGGGGGGACTACGAGCAGTACTTC.

V and J are TRBV7-2 and TRBJ1-6; 10 bases are shared with TRBD1. The V gene's germline CDR1 is SGHTA and CDR2 FQGNSA. The CDR3 has 15 amino acids. J gave up 8 bases and V 8 bases, and 9 bases lay outside the gene matches. The DNA of the CDR3 is TGTGCCAGCCGATTTTCGGGGACAGGGGATTCACCCCTCCACTTT. It yields the protein CASRFSGTGDSPLHF. Combining the CDR3 with reference TRBV7-2 and TRBJ1-6 gives the whole variable domain GAGVSQSPSNKVTEKGKDVELRCDPISGHTALYWYRQSLGQGLEFLIYFQGNSAPDKSGLPSDRFSAERTGGSVSTLTIQRTQQEDSAVYLCASRFSGTGDSPLHFGNGTRLTVT.

This clone has only one observation. The chain employs TRBV27 and TRBJ2-7; 9 nucleotides agree with TRBD1. Germline V gene sequence: CDR1 MNHEY, CDR2 SMNVEV (reference sequence). CDR3 length equals 17 residues. V gave up 5 bases and J gave up 2 bases; unmatched junction bases: 13. The CDR3 coding sequence is TGTGCCAGCAGTCCACTCACAGGGACAGGGAAAACCTACGAGCAGTACTTC. It encodes CASSPLTGTGKTYEQYF.

The V gene is TRBV19, the J gene TRBJ1-2; D unclear. This CDR3 has 15 amino acids. The ends were cut back, 1 base at V and 5 bases at J, with 14 bases in the middle. Germline loops: CDR1 LNHDA, CDR2 SQIVND (reference sequence). CDR3 protein: CASSIGMGEFYGYTF. The CDR3 DNA sequence: TGTGCCAGTAGTATAGGTATGGGTGAGTTTTATGGCTACACCTTC. Looking up the rest from reference TRBV19 and TRBJ1-2 gives the full variable domain: DGGITQSPKYLFRKEGQNVTLSCEQNLNHDAMYWYRQDPGQGLRLIYYSQIVNDFQKGDIAEGYSVSREKKESFPLTVTSAQKNPTAFYLCASSIGMGEFYGYTFGSGTRLTVV.

This chain joins TRBV5-1 and TRBJ2-3; D may correspond to TRBD1 or TRBD2 (5 bases each). The CDR3 has 16 residues. CDR1 and CDR2 from the germline V gene are SGHRS and YFSETQ. V was pared by 4 bases and J by 6 bases, with 21 bases between. The CDR3 region is CASSGGRGRVLDTQYF. The DNA for the CDR3 is TGCGCCAGCAGCGGGGGACGAGGGCGAGTTCTGGATACGCAGTATTTT.

The chain joins TRBV29-1 to TRBJ2-5; tentative D call: TRBD1 (5 bases). Germline CDR1 reads SQVTM; CDR2 reads ANQGSEA. The CDR3 runs to 13 residues. V gave up 4 bases and J gave up 2 bases, with 11 bases separating them. CDR3 sequence: CSVGTGKQETQYF. CDR3 bases: TGCAGCGTTGGTACAGGAAAACAAGAGACCCAGTACTTC.

The chain is built from TRBV19 and TRBJ1-3; D might be TRBD1 (5 bases). Germline V gives CDR1 LNHDA, CDR2 SQIVND (reference sequence). Trimming took off 5 bases at V and 6 bases at J, with 14 bases between the two ends. This CDR3 has 14 residues. The CDR3 bases are TGTGCCAGTAGTTACAGGACCGCCGAAAACACCATATATTTT. This gives the protein CASSYRTAENTIYF.

This clone appeared once. This chain connects TRBV7-2 to TRBJ1-6; D gene ambiguous. The germline V and J ends were trimmed by 0 bases and 7 bases, with 4 bases remaining between them. The CDR3 spans 13 residues. From germline, CDR1 is SGHTA and CDR2 FQGNSA. CDR3 sequence: CASSLATNSPLHF. The CDR3 nucleotides read TGTGCCAGCAGCTTAGCGACCAATTCACCCCTCCACTTT.

The CDR3, as DNA: TGTGCCAGCAGCCAAGATGGCGGGACAGCCTACAATGAGCAGTTCTTC. It encodes CASSQDGGTAYNEQFF. The chain combines TRBV3-1 (or the pseudogene TRBV3-2) with TRBJ2-1, with a weak D call TRBD1 (7 bases). The CDR3 contains 16 residues. Trimming removed 0 bases at V and 2 bases at J, with 11 bases between. CDR1 is LGHDT, CDR2 YNNKEL, per germline (reference sequence).

The chain uses TRBV5-4 and TRBJ1-1; TRBD1 is a possible D gene (5 bases). V was shortened by 1 base and J by 1 base, with 14 bases between the two germline ends. Germline V CDR1 and CDR2: SGHNT, YYREEE (reference sequence). The CDR3 has 16 residues. Here the CDR3 reads CASSLSGRGKNTEAFF. The CDR3, as DNA: TGTGCCAGCAGCTTGTCGGGTCGGGGCAAGAACACTGAAGCTTTCTTT. Full variable domain (outside the CDR3, taken from reference TRBV5-4 and TRBJ1-1): ETGVTQSPTHLIKTRGQQVTLRCSSQSGHNTVSWYQQALGQGPQFIFQYYREEENGRGNFPPRFSGLQFPNYSSELNVNALELDDSALYLCASSLSGRGKNTEAFFGQGTRLTVV.

V and J are TRBV28 and TRBJ2-5; D remains ambiguous. Germline loops: CDR1 MDHEN, CDR2 SYDVKM. The CDR3 extends over 12 amino acids. V was shortened by 6 bases and J by 5 bases, with 10 bases between the two germline ends. CDR3 sequence: CASSQIRETQYF. CDR3 nucleotide sequence: TGTGCCAGCAGCCAAATTCGGGAGACCCAGTACTTC.

The chain links TRBV5-1 to TRBJ2-3; a possible D gene is TRBD1 (6 bases). CDR3 length equals 14 residues. CDR1 and CDR2 from the germline V gene are SGHRS and YFSETQ. V lost 5 bases and J lost 5, with 15 bases in between. CDR3 sequence (DNA): TGCGCCAGCAGAACAGGGACGGCCATAGATACGCAGTATTTT. Its translation: CASRTGTAIDTQYF.

This rearrangement joins TRBV28 to TRBJ1-4; D unresolved. The CDR3 runs 12 residues. Trimming removed 4 bases at V and 5 bases at J, with 5 bases between. Germline V gene data show CDR1 as MDHEN and CDR2 as SYDVKM. The CDR3 DNA follows: TGTGCCAGCAGTTCCGGAAATGAAAAACTGTTTTTT. This gives the protein CASSSGNEKLFF. Combining the CDR3 with reference TRBV28 and TRBJ1-4 gives the whole variable domain DVKVTQSSRYLVKRTGEKVFLECVQDMDHENMFWYRQDPGLGLRLIYFSYDVKMKEKGDIPEGYSVSREKKERFSLILESASTNQTSMYLCASSSGNEKLFFGSGTQLSVL.

The chain joins TRBV12-3 or TRBV12-4 to TRBJ2-7, with D unresolved. Trimming removed 5 bases at V and 1 base at J, with 6 bases between. This CDR3 has 12 residues. The CDR3 DNA reads as TGTGCCAGCAGTCCTGGGTCCTACGAGCAGTACTTC. Translation: CASSPGSYEQYF.

The chain employs TRBV6-5 and TRBJ1-2; the D gene is possibly TRBD1 (5 bases). V was shortened by 4 bases and J by 3 bases, with 15 bases between the two germline ends. Looked up from germline, CDR1 is MNHEY and CDR2 is SVGAGI. The CDR3 length is 15 residues. The CDR3 reads CASSSQGGDYYGYTF. DNA of the CDR3: TGTGCCAGCAGTTCCCAGGGTGGGGATTACTATGGCTACACCTTC.

The chain recombines TRBV18 with TRBJ1-1, with 7 bases aligning to TRBD1. The trim removed 3 bases at V and 5 bases at J, leaving 9 bases unmatched. This CDR3 region has 15 residues. The germline V gene encodes CDR1 KGHSH and CDR2 LQKENI. This CDR3 reads CASSPPRDSWTEAFF. The CDR3 nucleotides read TGTGCCAGCTCACCCCCCCGGGACAGCTGGACTGAAGCTTTCTTT.

This clone was observed a single time. The chain is built from TRBV29-1 and TRBJ2-4, with TRBD2 as a possible D gene (7 bases). The CDR3 is 11 residues long. Trimming pared 4 bases from V and 7 bases from J, leaving 8 bases between. CDR1 and CDR2 from the germline V gene are SQVTM and ANQGSEA. CDR3 bases: TGCAGCGTTGGGGGGGGCAACATTCAGTACTTC. Protein sequence: CSVGGGNIQYF.

CDR3 protein: CASSDRAGYEQYF. The CDR3 DNA follows: TGTGCCAGTAGCGACAGGGCTGGTTACGAGCAGTACTTC. The chain has TRBV19 and TRBJ2-7; 7 positions match TRBD1. Germline lookup yields CDR1 LNHDA and CDR2 SQIVND (reference sequence). J was trimmed by 4 bases and V by 6 bases; bases with no gene match: 6. The CDR3 sequence is 13 residues long.

The chain recombines TRBV7-9 with TRBJ1-1; no clear D gene. This CDR3 has 12 residues. Trimming removed 5 bases at V and 8 bases at J, with 12 bases between. CDR1 and CDR2 from the germline V gene are SEHNR and FQNEAQ (reference sequence). CDR3 residues: CASSPATPEAFF. The CDR3 nucleotides read TGTGCCAGCAGCCCCGCCACACCCGAAGCTTTCTTT.

This clone was counted a single time. The chain is built from TRBV5-5 and TRBJ1-4; D unclear. Looked up from germline, CDR1 is SGHKS and CDR2 is YYEKEE (reference sequence). The CDR3 has 14 amino acids. V dropped 4 bases and J dropped 0 bases, with 7 bases sitting between them. The CDR3 protein is CASSLLSTNEKLFF. In DNA, the CDR3 is TGTGCCAGCAGCCTACTGTCAACTAATGAAAAACTGTTTTTT.

The count of this clone is one. The V call is TRBV5-4, the J call TRBJ2-4, with D possibly TRBD1 on 5 matching bases. This CDR3 has 13 residues. Per the germline V gene, CDR1 is SGHNT and CDR2 is YYREEE (reference sequence). Trimming pared 1 base from V and 7 bases from J, leaving 9 bases between. CDR3 residues: CASSLIGANIQYF. CDR3 in DNA: TGTGCCAGCAGCTTGATTGGGGCCAACATTCAGTACTTC.

The chain carries TRBV7-2 and TRBJ2-7; either TRBD1 or TRBD2 may supply D (5 bases each). V lost 3 bases to trimming and J lost 3 bases, with 12 bases between them. The CDR3 loop spans 14 amino acids. Germline V gives CDR1 SGHTA, CDR2 FQGNSA. The CDR3 protein is CASSFARDLYEQYF. CDR3 bases: TGTGCCAGCAGCTTCGCCAGGGACCTCTACGAGCAGTACTTC.

V usage is TRBV3-1 (or the pseudogene TRBV3-2) and J usage is TRBJ1-2; 7 nucleotides line up with TRBD1. Per the germline V gene, CDR1 is LGHDT and CDR2 is YNNKEL (reference sequence). This CDR3 comprises 14 residues. The V and J ends lost 1 base and 9 bases, in that order; junction bases with no gene match: 8. The CDR3 reads CASSQGGGTDRYTF. The CDR3 nucleotides read TGTGCCAGCAGCCAAGGAGGGGGGACAGACCGCTACACCTTC.

This clone was seen once. The J gene is TRBJ2-7, the V gene TRBV7-8; TRBD2 is a possible D gene (6 bases). Per the germline V gene, CDR1 is SGHVS and CDR2 is FQNEAQ. Trimming pared 7 bases from V and 4 bases from J, leaving 11 bases between. The CDR3 totals 12 residues. The CDR3 region is CASTYGGYEQYF. As DNA, the CDR3 is TGTGCCAGCACCTACGGGGGATACGAGCAGTACTTC.

J is TRBJ2-7 and V is TRBV2; D possibly matches TRBD1 or TRBD2 (6 bases each). V was cut by 4 bases and J by 5 bases, with 15 bases left in between. CDR1 SNHLY and CDR2 FYNNEI come from the germline V gene. The CDR3 runs 14 residues. The CDR3 region is CASSVTRQAHEQYF. The CDR3 DNA is TGTGCCAGCAGTGTGACTAGACAGGCCCACGAGCAGTACTTC.

This rearrangement joins TRBV6-1 to TRBJ1-1; D uncertain. V dropped 1 base and J dropped 0 bases, with 12 bases sitting between them. Germline CDR1 reads MNHNS; CDR2 reads SASEGT. The CDR3 runs 16 residues. DNA for the CDR3: TGTGCCAGCAGTGAAGTTCTCAGGAGGATGAACACTGAAGCTTTCTTT. Residues: CASSEVLRRMNTEAFF.

There are a few counts of this clone. The chain combines TRBV30 with TRBJ2-7; possibly TRBD1 or TRBD2 for D (6 bases each). V dropped 3 bases and J dropped 3 bases, with 9 bases sitting between them. The CDR3 spans 12 residues. CDR1 is GTSNPN and CDR2 is SVGIG in the germline V gene (reference sequence). For the CDR3, the DNA is TGTGCCTGGAGCGAGGGGGGCTACGAGCAGTACTTC. Translating gives CAWSEGGYEQYF.